The next 20 T cell receptor beta chains were all read from a single sample in a study of CD8+ T cells in alopecia areata. RNA, once extracted, was reverse transcribed into cDNA for use as the sequencing template. Produced via immunoSEQ multiplex PCR; TCRdb's table is partial and in-frame only. Seen here are roughly 150,000 clones, around half observed once, and the top ten hold just under 20%. Sequences were derived from CD8+ T cells sorted from blood, sampled at week 0. The receptor source for this set is a human donor with alopecia areata.

This chain links TRBV30 with TRBJ2-3; 8 bases are a match to TRBD2. V dropped 2 bases and J dropped 5; count of bases not matched to a gene: 6. The CDR3 runs to 14 residues. The germline CDR1 and CDR2 sequences are GTSNPN and SVGIG (reference sequence). Here the CDR3 DNA reads TGTGCCTGGAGTTTAGCGGGGTCTATAGATACGCAGTATTTT. Its translation: CAWSLAGSIDTQYF.

This clone has just a few counts. The chain combines TRBV7-9 with TRBJ2-2; TRBD1 aligns across 7 bases. V shed 1 base and J 2 bases; nucleotides not matched to a gene: 4. Germline CDR1 and CDR2: SEHNR and FQNEAQ (reference sequence). CDR3 length: 16 residues. The DNA for the CDR3 is TGTGCCAGCAGCTTAGGACAGGGTTTAAACACCGGGGAGCTGTTTTTT. Its protein product is CASSLGQGLNTGELFF.

In this sample, this clone turned up a few times. The rearrangement joins TRBV5-1 to TRBJ2-2; the match to TRBD1 covers 7 bases. The CDR3 has 16 amino acids. From germline, CDR1 is SGHRS and CDR2 YFSETQ. V shed 4 bases and J 0 bases; nucleotides not matched to a gene: 6. CDR3 protein: CASSPRDSANTGELFF. The CDR3 DNA follows: TGCGCCAGCAGCCCACGGGACAGCGCGAACACCGGGGAGCTGTTTTTT.

The V gene is TRBV5-1, the J gene TRBJ1-1; D call uncertain. The germline V gene has CDR1 SGHRS and CDR2 YFSETQ. The CDR3 has 14 residues. V dropped 0 bases and J dropped 0 bases, with 6 bases sitting between them. The DNA of the CDR3 is TGCGCCAGCAGCTTGGACGATATGAACACTGAAGCTTTCTTT. Protein sequence: CASSLDDMNTEAFF.

The chain links TRBV4-3 to TRBJ1-1; TRBD1 agrees at 7 bases. Germline CDR1 and CDR2: LGHNA and YSLEER. The J segment lost 1 base and the V segment lost 2 bases, leaving 4 bases of the junction unmatched. The length of the CDR3 is 15 residues. In nucleotides, the CDR3 is TGCGCCAGCAGCCAACTTGGGACAGAGAACACTGAAGCTTTCTTT. Translating it yields CASSQLGTENTEAFF.

The chain recombines TRBV9 with TRBJ2-3; TRBD2 agrees at 11 bases. The V segment lost 2 bases and the J segment 4 bases; nucleotides outside the gene matches: 3. CDR1 is SGDLS, CDR2 YYNGEE, per germline. The CDR3 is 15 residues long. The CDR3 loop reads CASSVSGGAADTQYF. The DNA for the CDR3 is TGTGCCAGCAGCGTTAGCGGGGGGGCCGCAGATACGCAGTATTTT. Supplemented by reference TRBV9 and TRBJ2-3, the full variable domain reads DSGVTQTPKHLITATGQRVTLRCSPRSGDLSVYWYQQSLDQGLQFLIQYYNGEERAKGNILERFSAQQFPDLHSELNLSSLELGDSALYFCASSVSGGAADTQYFGPGTRLTVL.

The table lists this clone with a few counts. The CDR3 loop is CASFASYGYTF. The DNA for the CDR3 is TGTGCCAGCTTCGCTAGCTATGGCTACACCTTC. The V and J genes are TRBV2 and TRBJ1-2, with D hard to call. The ends were cut back, 8 bases at V and 4 bases at J, with 8 bases in the middle. The germline gives CDR1 SNHLY, CDR2 FYNNEI. This CDR3 comprises 11 residues.

This clone was seen only a few times. V usage is TRBV10-3 and J usage is TRBJ1-5; D is possibly TRBD1 (5 bases). This CDR3 has 13 residues. Trimming left V 6 bases short and J 3 bases short, with 9 bases between. Germline V CDR1 and CDR2: ENHRY, SYGVKD. The CDR3 region is CAIRDSLNQPQHF. The CDR3, as DNA: TGTGCCATCAGAGACAGCCTCAATCAGCCCCAGCATTTT.

V gene TRBV29-1 combines with J gene TRBJ1-5; D gene unclear. V was clipped by 6 bases and J by 0 bases, with 9 bases between them. Germline assignment: CDR1 SQVTM and CDR2 ANQGSEA. The CDR3 length is 13 residues. CDR3 in amino acids: CSVTDSSNQPQHF. In DNA form, the CDR3 reads TGCAGCGTCACAGATTCTAGCAATCAGCCCCAGCATTTT. Supplemented by reference TRBV29-1 and TRBJ1-5, the full variable domain reads SAVISQKPSRDICQRGTSLTIQCQVDSQVTMMFWYRQQPGQSLTLIATANQGSEATYESGFVIDKFPISRPNLTFSTLTVSNMSPEDSSIYLCSVTDSSNQPQHFGDGTRLSIL.

J is TRBJ2-1 and V is TRBV30, with a weak D call TRBD1 (6 bases). The CDR3 totals 15 residues. Germline V CDR1 and CDR2: GTSNPN, SVGIG (reference sequence). The V end was cut by 4 bases, the J end by 4 bases, with 17 bases between. The CDR3 bases are TGTGCCTGGACTACAGGGATACGGGCATACAATGAGCAGTTCTTC. Its translation is CAWTTGIRAYNEQFF.

The genes are TRBV2 and TRBJ2-1; TRBD2 matches 13 bases. V trimming: 1 base; J trimming: 10 bases; junction bases outside the gene matches: 7. Germline loops: CDR1 SNHLY, CDR2 FYNNEI. This CDR3 has 16 amino acids. The CDR3 DNA follows: TGTGCCAGCAGTGAAGATAGGACTAGCGGGGGCGCGGAGCAGTTCTTC. Its protein is CASSEDRTSGGAEQFF.

V and J are TRBV7-9 and TRBJ2-3, with D perhaps TRBD1 (5 bases). Trimming cost V 4 bases and J 2 bases, with 13 bases left between them. Germline CDR1 is SEHNR and CDR2 is FQNEAQ (reference sequence). The CDR3 runs 15 residues. CDR3 in amino acids: CASSSGQSLTDTQYF. The DNA for the CDR3 is TGTGCCAGCAGCTCCGGACAATCCCTCACAGATACGCAGTATTTT. Looking up the rest from reference TRBV7-9 and TRBJ2-3 gives the full variable domain: DTGVSQNPRHKITKRGQNVTFRCDPISEHNRLYWYRQTLGQGPEFLTYFQNEAQLEKSRLLSDRFSAERPKGSFSTLEIQRTEQGDSAMYLCASSSGQSLTDTQYFGPGTRLTVL.

The chain has TRBV29-1 and TRBJ2-5; possible D gene TRBD1, 6 bases. The better agreement between TRBJ2-7 and the DNA end casts doubt on the J call. CDR1 and CDR2 from the germline V gene are SQVTM and ANQGSEA. This CDR3 has 14 residues. The chain's CDR3 is CSVEESGVPYEQYF. The DNA of the CDR3 is TGCAGCGTTGAAGAGTCAGGGGTTCCCTACGAGCAGTACTTC.

This clone was observed a few times. V and J are TRBV27 and TRBJ2-7; D not certain. Germline CDR1 and CDR2: MNHEY and SMNVEV (reference sequence). The CDR3 runs to 11 residues. V was cut by 7 bases and J by 4 bases, with 8 bases left in between. The CDR3 sequence is CASKSGYEQYF. CDR3 nucleotide sequence: TGTGCCAGCAAAAGTGGGTACGAGCAGTACTTC.

In nucleotides, the CDR3 is TGTGCCAGCAGCATCGGACTAGCGGGGGCCTTATCCTACAATGAGCAGTTCTTC. It is translated as CASSIGLAGALSYNEQFF. This chain connects TRBV9 to TRBJ2-1; 13 nucleotides match TRBD2. The CDR3 contains 18 residues. CDR1 SGDLS and CDR2 YYNGEE come from the germline V gene. The ends lost 4 bases at V and 1 base at J; junction bases unmatched: 8.

The CDR3 DNA reads as TGTGCCAGCAGCTTGGCGAAACGGCTTGGGGCCATCGCGTACGAGCAGTACTTC. It yields the protein CASSLAKRLGAIAYEQYF. The V call is TRBV5-6, the J call TRBJ2-7; D may be TRBD1 (5 bases). The V gene's germline CDR1 is SGHDT and CDR2 YYEEEE. The CDR3 sequence is 18 residues long. V lost 0 bases, J lost 4 bases, and 23 bases lay in between.

The sample holds a few counts of this clone. This chain uses TRBV27 with TRBJ1-5; D may be TRBD1 (5 bases). Trimming took off 5 bases at V and 5 bases at J, with 13 bases between the two ends. CDR1 is MNHEY, CDR2 SMNVEV, per germline (reference sequence). The CDR3 covers 14 residues. CDR3 in amino acids: CASSPGQAHQPQHF. CDR3 DNA: TGTGCCAGCAGTCCGGGGCAGGCTCATCAGCCCCAGCATTTT.

The chain couples TRBV6-5 to TRBJ1-2; unclear D gene. CDR1 and CDR2 (germline): MNHEY, SVGAGI. The CDR3 extends over 10 amino acids. Written as DNA, the CDR3 is TGTGGGGAGAAGTATTATGGCTACACCTTC. It translates to CGEKYYGYTF.

The V and J genes are TRBV5-1 and TRBJ2-7, with TRBD1 matching over 7 bases. CDR3 size: 15 residues. The junction had 10 bases not matched to a gene; V was cut back by 4 bases and J by 3 bases. Germline CDR1 SGHRS, CDR2 YFSETQ. CDR3 sequence: CASSNVQGFHYEQYF. The CDR3 coding sequence is TGCGCCAGCAGCAACGTACAGGGGTTCCACTACGAGCAGTACTTC. The complete variable domain, with remaining parts taken from reference TRBV5-1 and TRBJ2-7, reads KAGVTQTPRYLIKTRGQQVTLSCSPISGHRSVSWYQQTPGQGLQFLFEYFSETQRNKGNFPGRFSGRQFSNSRSEMNVSTLELGDSALYLCASSNVQGFHYEQYFGPGTRLTVT.

This clone turned up a few times. The chain combines TRBV7-9 with TRBJ2-1; TRBD2 is a possible D gene (6 bases). V lost 1 base, J lost 5 bases, and 15 bases lay in between. Germline CDR1 is SEHNR and CDR2 is FQNEAQ (reference sequence). CDR3 length: 16 residues. Written as DNA, the CDR3 is TGTGCCAGCAGCTTAGTTTCAGCGGGCGCGAACAATGAGCAGTTCTTC. It specifies CASSLVSAGANNEQFF.